The 18 T cell receptor beta chains presented below share a single source sample, sequenced in a study of cytomegalovirus exposure and HLA in healthy donors. With 60 Vbeta and 13 Jbeta primers, the PCR was carried out. Sequencing was performed with immunoSEQ multiplex PCR; in TCRdb, only in-frame clones are kept and a portion is missing. The data hold about 91,000 clones, with around nine tenths observed a single time. Sequencing was done on a sample of PBMCs. The source is a man younger than 40 in good health and CMV-seropositive.

This chain joins TRBV5-6 and TRBJ1-2, with 7 bases matching TRBD1. CDR3 size: 14 residues. Germline trimming cut 4 bases from V and 0 bases from J; bases unmatched to any gene: 3. From germline, CDR1 is SGHDT and CDR2 YYEEEE. In nucleotides, the CDR3 is TGTGCCAGCAGCCCCGGGACAGCTAACTATGGCTACACCTTC. Protein product: CASSPGTANYGYTF.

The V gene is TRBV5-6, the J gene TRBJ1-2, with D uncertain. The CDR3 extends over 12 amino acids. The V gene lost 0 bases and the J gene lost 6 bases, with 6 bases spanning the gap. From germline, CDR1 is SGHDT and CDR2 YYEEEE. The CDR3 DNA reads as TGTGCCAGCAGCTTGGGTAGAGATGGCTACACCTTC. This sequence encodes CASSLGRDGYTF.

As concerns this clone: The sample holds other DNA sequences that translate to the same CDR3. V usage is TRBV5-1 and J usage is TRBJ2-3; D might be TRBD2 (6 bases). The CDR3 has 16 residues. Germline CDR1 is SGHRS and CDR2 is YFSETQ. Trimming removed 3 bases at V and 2 bases at J, with 16 bases between. The CDR3 region has the DNA TGCGCCAGCAGCTCAGGACTGGCGGGGAACACAGATACGCAGTATTTT. Protein: CASSSGLAGNTDTQYF.

This clone showed up just a few times. CDR3 nucleotides: TGCAGCGTTGTACTAGCGGGAGGGCCTAGTGATGAGCAGTTCTTC. This gives the protein CSVVLAGGPSDEQFF. The chain has TRBV29-1 and TRBJ2-1; the match to TRBD2 covers 13 bases. The V gene end was trimmed by 4 bases and the J gene end by 8 bases; junction bases not matched to a gene: 8. The CDR3 extends over 15 amino acids. The germline gives CDR1 SQVTM, CDR2 ANQGSEA.

The rearrangement joins TRBV27 to TRBJ2-7, with 11 nucleotides matching TRBD1. V shed 1 base and J 2 bases; nucleotides not matched to a gene: 1. Germline CDR1 is MNHEY and CDR2 is SMNVEV (reference sequence). This CDR3 is 15 amino acids long. The CDR3 sequence: CASSLWTGGPYEQYF. For the CDR3, the DNA is TGTGCCAGCAGTTTATGGACAGGGGGCCCCTACGAGCAGTACTTC.

This rearrangement joins TRBV15 to TRBJ2-5; D unresolved. Germline V CDR1 and CDR2: LNHNV, YYDKDF (reference sequence). V gave up 0 bases and J gave up 1 base, with 9 bases separating them. The CDR3 spans 15 residues. The CDR3 region is CATSREAAAQETQYF. In DNA form, the CDR3 reads TGTGCCACCAGCAGAGAGGCGGCAGCCCAAGAGACCCAGTACTTC.

V usage is TRBV19 and J usage is TRBJ1-2, with D uncertain. Looked up from germline, CDR1 is LNHDA and CDR2 is SQIVND (reference sequence). The CDR3 extends over 14 amino acids. The ends were cut back, 5 bases at V and 1 base at J, with 11 bases in the middle. The DNA for the CDR3 is TGTGCCAGTAGTCCCCTGACTCTTAACTATGGCTACACCTTC. Protein product: CASSPLTLNYGYTF.

The chain joins TRBV30 to TRBJ2-5, with D unclear. The J call may be wrong; the DNA end is better matched by TRBJ2-7. The germline V gene has CDR1 GTSNPN and CDR2 SVGIG (reference sequence). This CDR3 spans 12 amino acids. The CDR3 here is CAWSANSYEQYF. The CDR3 DNA sequence: TGTGCCTGGAGTGCCAACAGCTACGAGCAGTACTTC.

A note on this clone: An end of the junction does not agree with germline; a read error may underlie this. The J gene is TRBJ2-7, the V gene TRBV5-8, with D tentatively TRBD1 (6 bases). CDR1 SGHTS and CDR2 YDEGEE come from the germline V gene. The CDR3 loop spans 13 amino acids. In nucleotides, the CDR3 is TGTGCCAGCAGCCGTTGGGGGCAAGACGTACCAGACTTC. Its protein product is CASSRWGQDVPDF.

This clone was observed a single time. The chain carries TRBV9 and TRBJ2-1; 13 bases are a match to TRBD2. Germline CDR1 is SGDLS and CDR2 is YYNGEE. There are 15 residues in the CDR3. The junction had 3 bases not matched to a gene; V was cut back by 2 bases and J by 7 bases. In DNA, the CDR3 is TGTGCCAGCAGCGTTCGGACTAGCGGGAGTAATGAGCAGTTCTTC. Amino acid sequence: CASSVRTSGSNEQFF.

Only one count was recorded for this clone. The V and J genes are TRBV5-1 and TRBJ2-1; 7 nucleotides line up with TRBD2. The CDR3 runs 15 residues. Germline CDR1 and CDR2: SGHRS and YFSETQ. V gave up 1 base and J gave up 9 bases; unmatched junction bases: 10. The chain's CDR3 is CASSLYLAVESEQFF. CDR3 coding DNA: TGCGCCAGCAGCTTGTACCTAGCGGTCGAAAGTGAGCAGTTCTTC.

This sequence joins TRBV5-6 and TRBJ2-1, with TRBD2 identical over 7 bases. CDR1 and CDR2 from the germline V gene are SGHDT and YYEEEE. The CDR3 runs 13 residues. The trim removed 8 bases at V and 6 bases at J, leaving 8 bases unmatched. Here the CDR3 reads CASTSEPSNEQFF. The CDR3, as DNA: TGTGCCAGTACTAGCGAACCCAGCAATGAGCAGTTCTTC.

This clone was detected only once. This chain links TRBV19 with TRBJ1-4, with a tentative D call TRBD1 (5 bases). Per the germline V gene, CDR1 is LNHDA and CDR2 is SQIVND (reference sequence). Trimming cost V 6 bases and J 4 bases, with 9 bases left between them. CDR3 length: 13 amino acids. CDR3 in amino acids: CASRDTYNEKLFF. In DNA form, the CDR3 reads TGTGCCAGTAGGGACACCTATAATGAAAAACTGTTTTTT. Together with reference TRBV19 and TRBJ1-4, the CDR3 gives the full variable domain: DGGITQSPKYLFRKEGQNVTLSCEQNLNHDAMYWYRQDPGQGLRLIYYSQIVNDFQKGDIAEGYSVSREKKESFPLTVTSAQKNPTAFYLCASRDTYNEKLFFGSGTQLSVL.

The rearrangement links TRBV6-6 to TRBJ2-7; possibly TRBD2 for D (5 bases). Germline V CDR1 and CDR2: MNHNY, SVGAGI (reference sequence). With 5 bases removed from V and 6 bases from J, the gap between germline ends came to 20 bases. The CDR3 is 15 amino acids. The CDR3 loop reads CASSLRALTTSEQYF. The CDR3 DNA reads as TGTGCCAGCAGTCTTCGAGCGCTGACTACCTCCGAGCAGTACTTC.

The V and J genes are TRBV27 and TRBJ2-2; tentatively, D is TRBD1 (5 bases). Trimming shortened V by 1 base and J by 7 bases, and 16 bases separated the two germline ends. Germline CDR1 is MNHEY and CDR2 is SMNVEV (reference sequence). The CDR3 is 16 amino acids. CDR3 amino acids: CASSLWAAGIGGELFF. In nucleotides, the CDR3 is TGTGCCAGCAGTTTATGGGCCGCAGGGATAGGCGGGGAGCTGTTTTTT.

The rearrangement joins TRBV10-2 to TRBJ1-2, with 7 positions matching TRBD1. CDR3 length equals 15 residues. Germline values: CDR1 WSHSY, CDR2 SAAADI. V gave up 8 bases and J gave up 4 bases; unmatched junction bases: 13. CDR3 amino acids: CASRSTPTGIYGYTF. For the CDR3, the DNA is TGCGCCAGCCGATCCACTCCGACAGGGATCTATGGCTACACCTTC.

V usage is TRBV18 and J usage is TRBJ2-7; 9 bases agree with TRBD1. After removal of 6 bases from V and 3 bases from J, the junction contained 6 bases not matched to a gene. This CDR3 region has 14 residues. Per germline, CDR1 KGHSH and CDR2 LQKENI. The CDR3, as DNA: TGTGCCAGCTCGCCCGGGACAGGGAACTACGAGCAGTACTTC. Translated, it gives CASSPGTGNYEQYF.

The genes are TRBV6-6 and TRBJ2-5; TRBD2 is a possible D gene (5 bases). V lost 4 bases, J lost 3 bases, and 12 bases lay in between. Germline assignment: CDR1 MNHNY and CDR2 SVGAGI (reference sequence). The CDR3 consists of 14 residues. This chain's CDR3 is CASSWAPTKETQYF. In DNA form, the CDR3 reads TGTGCCAGCAGTTGGGCCCCGACTAAAGAGACCCAGTACTTC.